This TCR beta chain is drawn from a study of metastatic and nonmetastatic thyroid tumors. The study's findings and limits: In blood and tumor, TCR beta diversity was reportedly significantly higher in malignant thyroid tumors than in benign nodules.

The CDR3 is 15 amino acids. The V gene lost 8 bases and the J gene lost 5 bases, with 21 bases spanning the gap. Germline CDR1 and CDR2: MNHEY and SMNVEV (reference sequence). Patients were all untreated before their thyroid surgery. This clone has a handful of counts. What it binds is unknown. Per the authors' pipeline: Built for papillary thyroid cancer, a distant-metastasis classifier drew on CDR3 differences across clinicopathological groups. With MiXCR, TCRdb reprocessed the PCR reads. TCRdb's processing, not the study's, gives the V and J calls here. The sample yields around 37,000 clones, approximately 24% seen once.

This receptor was obtained from a female donor with papillary thyroid cancer or a benign thyroid nodule (not recorded which). Some clones in this sample may be carry-over from other donors' samples. Sequencing used tumor tissue. J is TRBJ1-2 and V is TRBV27; the D is unclear. CDR3 amino acids: CASGGTTTSSYGYTF. The DNA for the CDR3 is TGTGCCAGCGGAGGTACTACCACCTCGTCTTATGGCTACACCTTC.